A selection of T cell receptor beta chains follows, all from one sample in a study of blood T cell repertoires in COVID-19. TCRdb's copy holds only in-frame clones and misses some; the assay was immunoSEQ multiplex PCR. Among 100,000 or so clones listed, under 95% were seen once. Sequenced input: peripheral blood. The receptors here all came from a human donor with active COVID-19. The donor label of this sample is uncertain. CDR3s include the opening cysteine and the closing phenylalanine or tryptophan. The D gene is left open where the match is weak. A row's size may be missing; if present it is once, few, many or a size class.

TRBJ2-7,TRBV5-1,-,-,TGCGCCAGCAGCTTGGGGGGCGCTACCTACGAGCAGTACTTC,CASSLGGATYEQYF
TRBJ2-3,TRBV9,-,TRBD2,TGTGCCAGCAGCGTAGAGGGACTAGACGGCACAGATACGCAGTATTTT,CASSVEGLDGTDTQYF
TRBJ2-3,TRBV9,-,TRBD1,TGTGCCAGCAGCGTGACAGGGGCCGGCACAGATACGCAGTATTTT,CASSVTGAGTDTQYF
TRBJ1-1,TRBV5-8,-,-,TGTGCCAGCAGCTTGAGAGGTTTTCCTGAAGCTTTCTTT,CASSLRGFPEAFF
TRBJ2-3,TRBV7-9,-,-,TGTGCCAGCAGCTTACTTAGCACAGATACGCAGTATTTT,CASSLLSTDTQYF
TRBJ2-2,TRBV6-2/TRBV6-3,-,-,TGTGCCAGCAGGTACAGCGAAGCGGGCGGGGAGCTGTTTTTT,CASRYSEAGGELFF
TRBJ2-5,TRBV19,-,TRBD1,TGTGCCAGTAGTCGCGACAGGGAACAAGAGACCCAGTACTTC,CASSRDREQETQYF
TRBJ1-1,TRBV5-4,once,-,TGTGCCAGCAGCTTGCCCGGGGGGATGAACACTGAAGCTTTCTTT,CASSLPGGMNTEAFF
TRBJ1-1,TRBV2,-,-,TGTGCCAGCATCATAGACAGTACGAACACTGAAGCTTTCTTT,CASIIDSTNTEAFF
TRBJ2-3,TRBV5-4,-,TRBD2,TGTGCCAGCAGCTTGGGCTTAGCGGGGGGCGGCACAGATACGCAGTATTTT,CASSLGLAGGGTDTQYF
TRBJ1-1,TRBV20-1,few,-,TGCAGTGCTAGTCCCGTAAACACTGAAGCTTTCTTT,CSASPVNTEAFF
TRBJ2-3,TRBV24-1,-,-,TGTGCCACCAGTGACCGGTTCGCAGGTACGCAGTATTTT,CATSDRFAGTQYF
TRBJ1-6,TRBV6-5,-,TRBD1,TGTGCCAGCAGCAAGGACAGGGGGCCCGATTCACCCCTCCACTTT,CASSKDRGPDSPLHF
TRBJ2-7,TRBV6-5,-,TRBD1,TGTGCCAGCAGCAAGGGACAGGGGGCGCTCGAGCAGTACTTC,CASSKGQGALEQYF
TRBJ1-5,TRBV19,-,TRBD1,TGTGCCAGTAGCTTGGACAGGACCTTCAATCAGCCCCAGCATTTT,CASSLDRTFNQPQHF
TRBJ2-7,TRBV28,-,TRBD1,TGTGCCAGCAGTACCCGGACAGGGAGCTCCTACGAGCAGTACTTC,CASSTRTGSSYEQYF
TRBJ2-5,TRBV19,-,TRBD1,TGTGCCAGTAGCAGGGGGGAGACCCAGTACTTC,CASSRGETQYF
TRBJ2-7,TRBV25-1,-,TRBD1,TGTGCCAGCAGCGCAACAGGGGGATACTCCTACGAGCAGTACTTC,CASSATGGYSYEQYF
TRBJ1-5,TRBV6-6,-,-,TGTGCCAGCAGTTGGGCCCAAGGGGAGCCCCAGCATTTT,CASSWAQGEPQHF
TRBJ2-6,TRBV5-1,once,-,TGCGCCAGCAGCCCGAAACGTACAGGGGAGGACCTCTCTGGGGCCAACGTCCTGACTTTC,CASSPKRTGEDLSGANVLTF